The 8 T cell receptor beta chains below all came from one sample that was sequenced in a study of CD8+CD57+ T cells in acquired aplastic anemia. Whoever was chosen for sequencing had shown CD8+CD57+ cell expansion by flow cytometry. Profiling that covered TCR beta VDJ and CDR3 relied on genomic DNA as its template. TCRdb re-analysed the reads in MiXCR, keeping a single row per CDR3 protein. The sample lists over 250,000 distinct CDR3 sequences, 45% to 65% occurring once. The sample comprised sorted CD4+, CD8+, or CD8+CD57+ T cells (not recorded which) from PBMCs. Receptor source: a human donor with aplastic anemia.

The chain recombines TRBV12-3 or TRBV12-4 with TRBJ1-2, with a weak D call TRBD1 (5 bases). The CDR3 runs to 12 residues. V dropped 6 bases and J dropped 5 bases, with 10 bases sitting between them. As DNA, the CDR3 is TGTGCCAGCAGCGACAGTTCTTATGGCTACACCTTC. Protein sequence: CASSDSSYGYTF.

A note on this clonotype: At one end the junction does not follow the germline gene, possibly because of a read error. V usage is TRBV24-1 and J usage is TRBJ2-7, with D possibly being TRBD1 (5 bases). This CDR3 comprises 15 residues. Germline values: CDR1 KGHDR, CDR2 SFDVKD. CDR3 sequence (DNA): TGTGCCGCCAGTGATCCTGGGGCAGAAGCCTACGAGCAGTACTTC. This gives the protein CAASDPGAEAYEQYF.

The CDR3 DNA follows: TGCGCCAGCAGCTTGGCCAACGACAGGGGGCAAGTGCAGTACTTC. Translation gives CASSLANDRGQVQYF. J is TRBJ2-7 and V is TRBV5-1; 10 nucleotides agree with TRBD1. The V gene's germline CDR1 is SGHRS and CDR2 YFSETQ. J was trimmed by 9 bases and V by 0 bases; bases with no gene match: 9. This CDR3 comprises 15 residues.

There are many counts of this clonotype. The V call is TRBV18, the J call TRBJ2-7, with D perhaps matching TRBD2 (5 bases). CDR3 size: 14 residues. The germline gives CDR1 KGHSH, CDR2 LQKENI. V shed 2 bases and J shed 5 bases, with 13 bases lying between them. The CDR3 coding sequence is TGTGCCAGCTCACCAGCTCGGGGAGACGACGAGCAGTACTTC. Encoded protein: CASSPARGDDEQYF.

DNA for the CDR3: TGCAGTGCTAGAGTCACAGGGTTGCGGCGCGGCTACACCTTC. This gives the protein CSARVTGLRRGYTF. The chain carries TRBV20-1 and TRBJ1-2; D possibly corresponds to TRBD1 (6 bases). The V end was cut by 1 base, the J end by 8 bases, with 17 bases between. The germline V gene has CDR1 DFQATT and CDR2 SNEGSKA (reference sequence). This CDR3 region has 14 residues.

CDR3 residues: CASSLVWGVTEAFF. The CDR3 DNA sequence: TGCGCCAGCAGCTTGGTGTGGGGGGTCACTGAAGCTTTCTTT. The rearrangement uses TRBV5-1 and TRBJ1-1; possibly TRBD1 for D (5 bases). The germline CDR1 and CDR2 sequences are SGHRS and YFSETQ. V lost 0 bases to trimming and J lost 4 bases, with 10 bases between them. The CDR3 loop spans 14 amino acids. Complete variable domain (other parts from reference TRBV5-1 and TRBJ1-1): KAGVTQTPRYLIKTRGQQVTLSCSPISGHRSVSWYQQTPGQGLQFLFEYFSETQRNKGNFPGRFSGRQFSNSRSEMNVSTLELGDSALYLCASSLVWGVTEAFFGQGTRLTVV.

This chain's CDR3 is CASSIRGIGEAFF. CDR3 nucleotide sequence: TGCGCCAGCAGCATAAGGGGCATCGGTGAAGCTTTCTTT. The chain recombines TRBV5-1 with TRBJ1-1, with a possible D match to TRBD1 (5 bases). Per the germline V gene, CDR1 is SGHRS and CDR2 is YFSETQ. V was trimmed by 4 bases and J by 7 bases, leaving 14 bases between them. This CDR3 comprises 13 residues. Supplemented by reference TRBV5-1 and TRBJ1-1, the full variable domain reads KAGVTQTPRYLIKTRGQQVTLSCSPISGHRSVSWYQQTPGQGLQFLFEYFSETQRNKGNFPGRFSGRQFSNSRSEMNVSTLELGDSALYLCASSIRGIGEAFFGQGTRLTVV.

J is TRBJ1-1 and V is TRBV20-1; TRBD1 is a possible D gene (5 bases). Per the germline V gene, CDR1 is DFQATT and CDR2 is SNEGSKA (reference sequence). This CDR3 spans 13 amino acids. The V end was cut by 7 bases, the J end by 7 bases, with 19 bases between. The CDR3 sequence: CSVPSFVQVEAFF. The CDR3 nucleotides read TGCAGTGTTCCCTCCTTCGTACAGGTTGAAGCTTTCTTT.